One sample yielded the 28 T cell receptor beta chains listed below, sequenced in a study of blood T cells in healthy people across ages. PCR was performed a second time for 7 to 11 cycles using a sample-barcoded 5' primer and a J-beta primer mix. TCRdb recomputed calls from the 5' RACE reads with MiXCR, one row per CDR3 protein. The sample records hundreds of thousands of distinct CDR3 sequences, 29% being singletons. Sequences were obtained from blood. These receptor sequences come from a woman aged 80 or over in good health.

This chain links TRBV7-2 with TRBJ2-1; unclear D gene. V was shortened by 5 bases and J by 7 bases, with 9 bases between the two germline ends. The CDR3 spans 12 residues. CDR1 and CDR2 from the germline V gene are SGHTA and FQGNSA. DNA for the CDR3: TGTGCCAGCAGCCCCGTCCCGAATGAGCAGTTCTTC. The encoded protein is CASSPVPNEQFF.

This clonotype appeared a few times. The chain recombines TRBV28 with TRBJ1-1; a possible D gene is TRBD1 (5 bases). The V end was cut by 5 bases, the J end by 0 bases, with 13 bases between. CDR1 MDHEN and CDR2 SYDVKM come from the germline V gene. CDR3 length: 15 amino acids. The DNA of the CDR3 is TGTGCCAGCAGTGGGGCGGGGCCCATGAACACTGAAGCTTTCTTT. It encodes CASSGAGPMNTEAFF.

This clonotype came up many times. The rearrangement links TRBV5-5 to TRBJ1-5; 10 nucleotides align to TRBD1. J gave up 7 bases and V 3 bases, and 10 bases lay outside the gene matches. The CDR3 is 16 amino acids. Germline assignment: CDR1 SGHKS and CDR2 YYEKEE (reference sequence). The CDR3 nucleotides are TGTGCCAGCAGCTCTCCGGGACAGGGGTTAGAGCAGCCCCAGCATTTT. This translates into CASSSPGQGLEQPQHF.

The chain uses TRBV4-1 and TRBJ1-4; 7 nucleotides line up with TRBD1. J gave up 7 bases and V 4 bases, and 9 bases lay outside the gene matches. The CDR3 contains 15 residues. CDR1 is MGHRA, CDR2 YSYEKL, per germline. Written as DNA, the CDR3 is TGCGCCAGCAGCCGTATAGGGGGCGGTGGTGAAAAACTGTTTTTT. Protein sequence: CASSRIGGGGEKLFF.

This clonotype was picked up a small number of times. The chain combines TRBV20-1 with TRBJ1-1, with D possibly TRBD1 on 5 matching bases. The CDR3 is made up of 14 amino acids. CDR1 DFQATT and CDR2 SNEGSKA come from the germline V gene (reference sequence). The germline V and J ends were trimmed by 1 base and 2 bases, with 11 bases remaining between them. The CDR3 DNA is TGCAGTGCTAGAGTTTATGGGGGAAACACTGAAGCTTTCTTT. It is translated as CSARVYGGNTEAFF.

The J gene is TRBJ2-1, the V gene TRBV5-4; 10 bases agree with TRBD2. This CDR3 is 15 amino acids long. With V trimmed by 5 bases and J by 5 bases, 7 bases remained unmatched. The germline V gene encodes CDR1 SGHNT and CDR2 YYREEE (reference sequence). CDR3: CASRPIAGGNNEQFF. For the CDR3, the DNA is TGTGCCAGCAGGCCGATAGCGGGGGGAAACAATGAGCAGTTCTTC.

The chain uses TRBV7-9 and TRBJ2-3; perhaps TRBD2 as D (6 bases). V lost 5 bases and J 6 bases, leaving 21 bases between the germline ends. CDR3 length equals 16 residues. Germline V CDR1 and CDR2: SEHNR, FQNEAQ (reference sequence). CDR3 nucleotide sequence: TGTGCCAGCAGCACCTGGGCTAGCGTAATTACTGATACGCAGTATTTT. Translated: CASSTWASVITDTQYF. The full variable domain, rest sourced from reference TRBV7-9 and TRBJ2-3, is DTGVSQNPRHKITKRGQNVTFRCDPISEHNRLYWYRQTLGQGPEFLTYFQNEAQLEKSRLLSDRFSAERPKGSFSTLEIQRTEQGDSAMYLCASSTWASVITDTQYFGPGTRLTVL.

This clonotype was recorded a few times. This rearrangement joins TRBV20-1 to TRBJ1-1; D is ambiguous. V lost 5 bases and J 0 bases, leaving 10 bases between the germline ends. Germline lookup yields CDR1 DFQATT and CDR2 SNEGSKA (reference sequence). This CDR3 is 13 amino acids long. The CDR3 DNA reads TGCAGTGCTCCGGACTTCCTGAACACTGAAGCTTTCTTT. It specifies CSAPDFLNTEAFF.

J is TRBJ2-7 and V is TRBV27; D is possibly TRBD2 (5 bases). The CDR3 length is 16 residues. Germline V gene sequence: CDR1 MNHEY, CDR2 SMNVEV (reference sequence). Trimming took 3 bases from V and 5 from J, leaving 20 bases between them. The CDR3 DNA reads as TGTGCCAGCAGTTTCTACTCCAGAGGTCTGGAGGACGAGCAGTACTTC. Translated: CASSFYSRGLEDEQYF.

In its sample, this clonotype was seen a few times. CDR3 nucleotides: TGCAGTGCTAGAGGTCCGGACAGTCTTCAAAGCGGCTACACCTTC. Translating gives CSARGPDSLQSGYTF. The chain carries TRBV20-1 and TRBJ1-2; D is possibly TRBD1 (6 bases). Germline V CDR1 and CDR2: DFQATT, SNEGSKA (reference sequence). This CDR3 is 15 amino acids long. Trimming removed 1 base at V and 8 bases at J, with 20 bases between.

As concerns this clonotype: At one end the junction does not follow the germline gene, possibly because of a read error. This chain uses TRBV5-1 with TRBJ1-1, with 9 positions matching TRBD1. CDR1 and CDR2 (germline): SGHRS, YFSETQ. The CDR3 has 15 residues. The CDR3 nucleotides are TGCGCCAGCAGCCCTGGGACAGGGCGGAACGCTGAAGCTTTCTTT. It encodes CASSPGTGRNAEAFF.

In its sample, this clonotype was seen many times. The chain joins TRBV6-2 or TRBV6-3 to TRBJ2-5; TRBD2 matches at 11 bases. The V gene end was trimmed by 6 bases and the J gene end by 4 bases; junction bases not matched to a gene: 4. Germline assignment: CDR1 MNHEY and CDR2 SVGEGT. This CDR3 is 14 amino acids long. The CDR3 loop is CASSSSGGSETQYF. For the CDR3, the DNA is TGTGCCAGCAGCTCTAGCGGGGGGTCAGAGACCCAGTACTTC.

This clonotype was counted ten times or more. V usage is TRBV7-9 and J usage is TRBJ1-5, with D unclear. Germline V gives CDR1 SEHNR, CDR2 FQNEAQ (reference sequence). CDR3 length: 13 residues. V was pared by 5 bases and J by 3 bases, with 8 bases between. CDR3 sequence (DNA): TGTGCCAGCAGCAGCGAAACCAATCAGCCCCAGCATTTT. It yields the protein CASSSETNQPQHF.

The chain recombines TRBV10-3 with TRBJ1-6; 7 bases match TRBD1. The V and J ends lost 11 bases and 8 bases, in that order; junction bases with no gene match: 9. This CDR3 has 13 residues. CDR1 and CDR2 (germline): ENHRY, SYGVKD. The CDR3 bases are TGTGCCTCACGGGACAGCCTTGATTCACCCCTCCACTTT. This translates into CASRDSLDSPLHF.

As for this clonotype: This could be a read error, since a much larger clone is one nucleotide away. The J gene is TRBJ2-5, the V gene TRBV4-3; no firm D call. Germline lookup yields CDR1 LGHNA and CDR2 YSLEER. The CDR3 contains 15 residues. V lost 1 base and J lost 1, with 10 bases in between. CDR3 residues: CASSQGSRVQETQYF. In DNA, the CDR3 is TGCGCCAGCAGCCAAGGGAGCAGAGTCCAAGAGACCCAGTACTTC.

The chain couples TRBV11-2 to TRBJ2-2; D perhaps matches TRBD1 (7 bases). The germline CDR1 and CDR2 sequences are SGHAT and FQNNGV. Trimming removed 1 base at V and 4 bases at J, with 13 bases between. The CDR3 runs 16 residues. The chain's CDR3 is CASSLALQGGTGELFF. CDR3 DNA sequence: TGTGCCAGCAGCTTAGCCCTCCAGGGGGGCACCGGGGAGCTGTTTTTT.

This sequence joins TRBV18 and TRBJ2-7; 11 nucleotides align to TRBD1. The CDR3 loop spans 15 amino acids. Trimming removed 4 bases from V and 2 bases from J; junction bases left unmatched: 4. CDR1 and CDR2 from the germline V gene are KGHSH and LQKENI. The CDR3 loop is CASSRGTGGTYEQYF. The CDR3 DNA follows: TGTGCCAGCTCACGAGGGACAGGGGGGACCTACGAGCAGTACTTC.

The chain couples TRBV7-2 to TRBJ1-5; D gene unclear. The CDR3 contains 12 residues. Germline values: CDR1 SGHTA, CDR2 FQGNSA. V lost 7 bases, J lost 6 bases, and 10 bases lay in between. CDR3 sequence reads: CASTSGVQPQHF. For the CDR3, the DNA is TGTGCCAGCACTAGTGGGGTTCAGCCCCAGCATTTT.

This clonotype appeared many times. The chain recombines TRBV6-6 with TRBJ2-1; D is perhaps TRBD1 (5 bases). The V and J ends lost 0 bases and 9 bases respectively, with 12 bases between them. The CDR3 has 14 residues. Germline CDR1 reads MNHNY; CDR2 reads SVGAGI (reference sequence). CDR3 bases: TGTGCCAGCAGTTACTCCATCAGGGTTGGTGAGCAGTTCTTC. Amino acid sequence: CASSYSIRVGEQFF.

This clonotype was found a few times. In nucleotides, the CDR3 is TGTGCCAGCAGCTTAAGTCTTGGCCCTGAAGCTTTCTTT. Amino acids: CASSLSLGPEAFF. This chain joins TRBV7-9 and TRBJ1-1, with unresolved D. Trimming left V 2 bases short and J 6 bases short, with 10 bases between. The V gene's germline CDR1 is SEHNR and CDR2 FQNEAQ (reference sequence). CDR3 length: 13 residues.

This clonotype was picked up a small number of times. V gene TRBV18 combines with J gene TRBJ2-3, with 7 positions matching TRBD2. The V segment lost 3 bases and the J segment 4 bases; nucleotides outside the gene matches: 10. Per germline, CDR1 KGHSH and CDR2 LQKENI. The CDR3 consists of 16 residues. The CDR3 loop is CASSPAGVSGADTQYF. Written as DNA, the CDR3 is TGTGCCAGCTCACCCGCGGGGGTATCGGGGGCAGATACGCAGTATTTT.

On this clonotype itself: It is likely a read error, because the conserved phenylalanine at the end of the CDR3 is missing. The CDR3 DNA sequence: TGTGCCAGCAGCTTAGCAGGGGGAGCCCAGCATTGT. Protein: CASSLAGGAQHC. This chain uses TRBV7-2 with TRBJ1-5, with D perhaps TRBD1 (6 bases). This CDR3 is 12 amino acids long. CDR1 SGHTA and CDR2 FQGNSA come from the germline V gene. V was cut by 0 bases and J by 11 bases, with 8 bases left in between.

This clonotype was recorded many times. The chain combines TRBV12-3 or TRBV12-4 with TRBJ2-1; D call uncertain. This CDR3 is 11 amino acids long. Trimming took 7 bases from V and 5 from J, leaving 6 bases between them. The CDR3 DNA sequence: TGTGCCAGCACTTATCACAATGAGCAGTTCTTC. Amino acids: CASTYHNEQFF.

This sequence joins TRBV3-1 and TRBJ2-5; unclear D gene. Trimming removed 2 bases from V and 1 base from J, with 5 bases in between. CDR1 and CDR2 from the germline V gene are LGHDT and YNNKEL (reference sequence). This CDR3 has 13 amino acids. For the CDR3, the DNA is TGTGCCAGCAGCCAATGGGGCCAAGAGACCCAGTACTTC. Translating it yields CASSQWGQETQYF.

This clonotype appeared many times. V usage is TRBV7-2 and J usage is TRBJ2-1; no clear D gene. Germline V gene data show CDR1 as SGHTA and CDR2 as FQGNSA. CDR3 length: 15 residues. Trimming pared 8 bases from V and 10 bases from J, leaving 24 bases between. The CDR3 sequence is CASESWQPPGSEQFF. The CDR3, as DNA: TGTGCCAGCGAGAGCTGGCAGCCACCTGGATCCGAGCAGTTCTTC.

This clonotype has ten or more counts. DNA for the CDR3: TGTGCCAGCAGCTCCCGAACAGATACGCAGTATTTT. This gives the protein CASSSRTDTQYF. V and J are TRBV7-9 and TRBJ2-3; D is ambiguous. Trimming pared 4 bases from V and 3 bases from J, leaving 5 bases between. The CDR3 is 12 amino acids. Germline CDR1 SEHNR, CDR2 FQNEAQ (reference sequence).

About this clonotype: A much larger clone differs from this one at a single base, so this may be a read error. The CDR3 region is CASSLARRGRIDYDYTF. The CDR3 nucleotides read TGTGCCAGCAGCTTAGCGCGAAGGGGGCGCATAGACTATGACTACACCTTC. V usage is TRBV7-9 and J usage is TRBJ1-2; 7 nucleotides agree with TRBD1. CDR3 length: 17 amino acids. From germline, CDR1 is SEHNR and CDR2 FQNEAQ (reference sequence).

This clonotype occurred a few times. V gene TRBV5-1 combines with J gene TRBJ1-1, with no clear D. V shed 2 bases and J shed 5 bases, with 10 bases lying between them. There are 13 residues in the CDR3. CDR1 is SGHRS, CDR2 YFSETQ, per germline. The CDR3 DNA reads TGCGCCAGCAGCTTTCGTGCTGAAACTGAAGCTTTCTTT. Protein sequence: CASSFRAETEAFF.